These T cell receptor beta chains were read from a single sample in a study of T-cell reconstitution after alpha-beta-depleted transplantation in children. TCRdb re-called the PCR reads with MiXCR, one entry per CDR3 protein. The sample includes hundreds of thousands of distinct CDR3 sequences, more than 9% of them seen just once. The source was PBMCs, collected before TCRalphabeta/CD19-depleted stem cell transplant. All receptors come from a child aged 2-9 years with inherited bone marrow failure, due to receive a stem cell transplant. Both conserved end residues are part of each CDR3. A D gene is named only where the DNA matches it firmly. Size is omitted from some rows. Given values are once, few, many or a class for expanded clones.

CDR3 DNA: TGTGCCAGCAGTTTGGGAGGGCCCGGTTCACCCCTCCACTTT
CDR3 protein: CASSLGGPGSPLHF
D gene: NA
clone size: many
J gene: TRBJ1-6
V gene: TRBV27

CDR3 DNA: TGCAGTGCTGAACTAGCGGGCATAGATACGCAGTATTTT
CDR3 protein: CSAELAGIDTQYF
D gene: TRBD2
clone size: many
J gene: TRBJ2-3
V gene: TRBV20-1

CDR3 DNA: TGCGCCAGCAAGTTGCGGCCGGGACAGGGGAACACTGAAGCTTTCTTT
CDR3 protein: CASKLRPGQGNTEAFF
D gene: TRBD1
clone size: many
J gene: TRBJ1-1
V gene: TRBV5-1

CDR3 DNA: TGCGCCAGCAGCACCTCGAGCTCTGGGACAGGGGTTTTTCGCATCTCTGGCACAGATACGCAGTATTTT
CDR3 protein: CASSTSSSGTGVFRISGTDTQYF
D gene: TRBD1
clone size: many
J gene: TRBJ2-3
V gene: TRBV5-1

CDR3 DNA: TGTGCCAGCAGCCTCTTCGTGCGGCAAGAGACCCAGTACTTC
CDR3 protein: CASSLFVRQETQYF
D gene: NA
clone size: many
J gene: TRBJ2-5
V gene: TRBV28

CDR3 DNA: TGCAGTGCCCGGGACAGGTCTACTTATGGCTACACCTTC
CDR3 protein: CSARDRSTYGYTF
D gene: TRBD1
clone size: many
J gene: TRBJ1-2
V gene: TRBV20-1

CDR3 DNA: TGTGCCAGCAGTTACGATTCAAGCCCCTTCGAGGATACGCAGTATTTT
CDR3 protein: CASSYDSSPFEDTQYF
D gene: NA
clone size: few
J gene: TRBJ2-3
V gene: TRBV6-2/TRBV6-3

CDR3 DNA: TGTGCCAGCAGCCGGAGGACAGGGGTAGACGAAAAACTGTTTTTT
CDR3 protein: CASSRRTGVDEKLFF
D gene: TRBD1
clone size: few
J gene: TRBJ1-4
V gene: TRBV11-2

CDR3 DNA: TGTGCCAGCAGCCTTCAGGCGCCCACCGGGGAGCTGTTTTTT
CDR3 protein: CASSLQAPTGELFF
D gene: NA
clone size: NA
J gene: TRBJ2-2
V gene: TRBV3-1

CDR3 DNA: TGTGCCAGCAGCTTCCTAAATCAGCCCCAGCATTTT
CDR3 protein: CASSFLNQPQHF
D gene: NA
clone size: many
J gene: TRBJ1-5
V gene: TRBV7-9

CDR3 DNA: TGTGCCAGCAGGGACGGATACACTGAAGCTTTCTTT
CDR3 protein: CASRDGYTEAFF
D gene: NA
clone size: many
J gene: TRBJ1-1
V gene: TRBV6-5

CDR3 DNA: TGTGCCAGCAGCCGACTAGCGGCTAGCACAGATACGCAGTATTTT
CDR3 protein: CASSRLAASTDTQYF
D gene: TRBD2
clone size: many
J gene: TRBJ2-3
V gene: TRBV12-3/TRBV12-4

CDR3 DNA: TGTGCCAGCAGCGGCAGGTTCGCCTATAATTCACCCCTCCACTTT
CDR3 protein: CASSGRFAYNSPLHF
D gene: NA
clone size: few
J gene: TRBJ1-6
V gene: TRBV7-9

CDR3 DNA: TGTGCCAGCACTTCACAGCGGGAGAACCCCTACGAGCAGTACTTC
CDR3 protein: CASTSQRENPYEQYF
D gene: TRBD2
clone size: many
J gene: TRBJ2-7
V gene: TRBV12-3/TRBV12-4

CDR3 DNA: TGTGCCATCAGCCCGACCTCCGGCTGGTGCACAGATACGCAGTATTTT
CDR3 protein: CAISPTSGWCTDTQYF
D gene: NA
clone size: many
J gene: TRBJ2-3
V gene: TRBV3-1

CDR3 DNA: TGTGCCAGCAGCTTTTTCAGCGGGAGGGTGTCAGATACGCAGTATTTT
CDR3 protein: CASSFFSGRVSDTQYF
D gene: TRBD2
clone size: many
J gene: TRBJ2-3
V gene: TRBV11-2

CDR3 DNA: TGTGCCAGCAGCTTAGATCAGGCGCTAGCGGGAGCCCATGAGCAGTTCTTC
CDR3 protein: CASSLDQALAGAHEQFF
D gene: TRBD2
clone size: NA
J gene: TRBJ2-1
V gene: TRBV7-8

CDR3 DNA: TGTGCCAGCAGCCAAGGCATACAGGGATATGGCACCGGGGAGCTGTTTTTT
CDR3 protein: CASSQGIQGYGTGELFF
D gene: NA
clone size: many
J gene: TRBJ2-2
V gene: TRBV3-1

CDR3 DNA: TGCGCCAGCAGCCGAGACGACAGGGACACCGGGGAGCTGTTTTTT
CDR3 protein: CASSRDDRDTGELFF
D gene: TRBD1
clone size: many
J gene: TRBJ2-2
V gene: TRBV4-3

CDR3 DNA: TGCGCCAGCAGCTTTACTAGCGGGACAGATACGCAGTATTTT
CDR3 protein: CASSFTSGTDTQYF
D gene: TRBD2
clone size: many
J gene: TRBJ2-3
V gene: TRBV5-1

CDR3 DNA: TGTGCCAGCAGCTTACTCAGCGGGAGCACTTTCTATGAGCAGTTCTTC
CDR3 protein: CASSLLSGSTFYEQFF
D gene: TRBD2
clone size: NA
J gene: TRBJ2-1
V gene: TRBV11-2

CDR3 DNA: TGTGCCAGCAGCTTGGGACTAGCCTACTACGAGCAGTACTTC
CDR3 protein: CASSLGLAYYEQYF
D gene: TRBD2
clone size: many
J gene: TRBJ2-7
V gene: TRBV5-5

CDR3 DNA: TGCGCCAGCAGCCATTTCGGGACAGCCTATGGCTACACCTTC
CDR3 protein: CASSHFGTAYGYTF
D gene: TRBD1
clone size: many
J gene: TRBJ1-2
V gene: TRBV4-3

CDR3 DNA: TGTGCCAGCAGCCAAGATAGCGGGGCATGGGACGAGCAGTACTTC
CDR3 protein: CASSQDSGAWDEQYF
D gene: TRBD2
clone size: many
J gene: TRBJ2-7
V gene: TRBV4-2

CDR3 DNA: TGTGCCAGCAGACCAAGACAGGGTAGGTCCTACGAGCAGTACTTC
CDR3 protein: CASRPRQGRSYEQYF
D gene: TRBD1
clone size: NA
J gene: TRBJ2-7
V gene: TRBV27

CDR3 DNA: TGTGCCAGCAGCTCCACTCCTAGCGGGAGGGCCTCCTACGAGCAGTACTTC
CDR3 protein: CASSSTPSGRASYEQYF
D gene: TRBD2
clone size: NA
J gene: TRBJ2-7
V gene: TRBV7-9

CDR3 DNA: TGTGCCAGCAGGGTTTGGACGGGAGTGGGAAATGAGCAGTTCTTC
CDR3 protein: CASRVWTGVGNEQFF
D gene: NA
clone size: few
J gene: TRBJ2-1
V gene: TRBV6-2/TRBV6-3

CDR3 DNA: TGTGCCAGCAGTTCCCTAGCGTTCGATACGCAGTATTTT
CDR3 protein: CASSSLAFDTQYF
D gene: NA
clone size: many
J gene: TRBJ2-3
V gene: TRBV12-3/TRBV12-4

CDR3 DNA: TGTGCCAGCAGCCAAGTACTGAATGAGCAGTTCTTC
CDR3 protein: CASSQVLNEQFF
D gene: NA
clone size: few
J gene: TRBJ2-1
V gene: TRBV7-6

CDR3 DNA: TGTGCCAGCAGTTACACTGTGGCAGAGAGCTACAATGAGCAGTTCTTC
CDR3 protein: CASSYTVAESYNEQFF
D gene: NA
clone size: many
J gene: TRBJ2-1
V gene: TRBV6-5

CDR3 DNA: TGTGCCAGCAGCTTACTTAGCGGGGCCGTCTACGAGCAGTACTTC
CDR3 protein: CASSLLSGAVYEQYF
D gene: TRBD2
clone size: many
J gene: TRBJ2-7
V gene: TRBV7-2

CDR3 DNA: TGTGCCAGCAGCCAAGATCTTTGGGAGGGCTTGGAGACCCAGTACTTC
CDR3 protein: CASSQDLWEGLETQYF
D gene: TRBD2
clone size: many
J gene: TRBJ2-5
V gene: TRBV4-2

CDR3 DNA: TGTGCCAGCAGTTACGACGATCCTAGCGGAGGGACCTACGAGCAGTACTTC
CDR3 protein: CASSYDDPSGGTYEQYF
D gene: TRBD2
clone size: many
J gene: TRBJ2-7
V gene: TRBV12-3/TRBV12-4

CDR3 DNA: TGCAGTGCTAGGCCAGCGATGTCCTACAATGAGCAGTTCTTC
CDR3 protein: CSARPAMSYNEQFF
D gene: NA
clone size: NA
J gene: TRBJ2-1
V gene: TRBV20-1